The 31 T cell receptor beta chains given below trace back to one sample, sequenced in a study of cytomegalovirus exposure and HLA in healthy donors. This PCR relied on a set of 60 Vbeta primers and 13 Jbeta primers. Assay: immunoSEQ multiplex PCR; the TCRdb copy retains only in-frame clones and omits some. The table lists over 150,000 clones, roughly 77% of them singletons. The sample taken for sequencing was PBMCs. The receptors here all came from a man over 45 in good health and CMV-seropositive.

The J gene is TRBJ1-2, the V gene TRBV6-1; 7 nucleotides agree with TRBD1. CDR1 is MNHNS and CDR2 is SASEGT in the germline V gene. J gave up 4 bases and V 4 bases, and 6 bases lay outside the gene matches. The CDR3 has 14 residues. CDR3 sequence reads: CASSATGASYGYTF. CDR3 DNA sequence: TGTGCCAGCAGTGCAACAGGGGCTTCCTATGGCTACACCTTC.

This sequence joins TRBV28 and TRBJ1-6; D is perhaps TRBD1 (5 bases). Per the germline V gene, CDR1 is MDHEN and CDR2 is SYDVKM. The CDR3 has 15 residues. Trimming removed 2 bases from V and 5 bases from J, with 10 bases in between. The CDR3: CASSLQGSNNSPLHF. The DNA for the CDR3 is TGTGCCAGCAGTTTACAGGGATCGAATAATTCACCCCTCCACTTT.

The V gene is TRBV4-3, the J gene TRBJ1-3; D is ambiguous. CDR3 size: 16 residues. Germline lookup yields CDR1 LGHNA and CDR2 YSLEER. Trimming removed 1 base from V and 0 bases from J, with 10 bases in between. CDR3 sequence: CASSQGAVVSGNTIYF. The CDR3 region has the DNA TGCGCCAGCAGCCAAGGTGCGGTGGTCTCTGGAAACACCATATATTTT.

The chain couples TRBV4-3 to TRBJ2-1, with 15 bases lining up with TRBD2. Per germline, CDR1 LGHNA and CDR2 YSLEER. CDR3 length equals 15 residues. V dropped 4 bases and J dropped 10; count of bases not matched to a gene: 5. Here the CDR3 reads CASSRTSGGAGEQFF. DNA of the CDR3: TGCGCCAGCAGCCGGACTAGCGGGGGGGCGGGGGAGCAGTTCTTC.

This clone was recorded once. This chain uses TRBV19 with TRBJ2-7, with a weak D call TRBD2 (6 bases). CDR3 length: 13 amino acids. Germline loops: CDR1 LNHDA, CDR2 SQIVND (reference sequence). V lost 7 bases, J lost 4 bases, and 14 bases lay in between. CDR3 amino acids: CASKQAGTYEQYF. CDR3 coding DNA: TGTGCCAGTAAACAGGCGGGGACTTACGAGCAGTACTTC.

The chain couples TRBV6-5 to TRBJ2-7; a possible D gene is TRBD1 (5 bases). The germline V and J ends were trimmed by 0 bases and 3 bases, with 15 bases remaining between them. Germline V lookup: CDR1 MNHEY, CDR2 SVGAGI. This CDR3 spans 16 amino acids. For the CDR3, the DNA is TGTGCCAGCAGTTACTCGCTCGGACAAACCCGCTACGAGCAGTACTTC. Amino acid sequence: CASSYSLGQTRYEQYF.

The chain uses TRBV7-9 and TRBJ1-5; the D is unclear. The V end was cut by 4 bases, the J end by 2 bases, with 12 bases between. Germline V gene data show CDR1 as SEHNR and CDR2 as FQNEAQ (reference sequence). This CDR3 spans 15 amino acids. The CDR3, as DNA: TGTGCCAGCAGCTCCCCCGAGGAGGGCAATCAGCCCCAGCATTTT. It translates to CASSSPEEGNQPQHF.

The CDR3 sequence: CASSLDGTDYGYTF. CDR3 DNA: TGCGCCAGCAGCTTGGACGGGACAGATTATGGCTACACCTTC. V gene TRBV5-1 combines with J gene TRBJ1-2; 7 bases are a match to TRBD1. The CDR3 is 14 residues long. CDR1 and CDR2 (germline): SGHRS, YFSETQ. Trimming at V came to 0 bases and at J to 5 bases, leaving 4 bases not matched to a gene. The complete variable domain, with remaining parts taken from reference TRBV5-1 and TRBJ1-2, reads KAGVTQTPRYLIKTRGQQVTLSCSPISGHRSVSWYQQTPGQGLQFLFEYFSETQRNKGNFPGRFSGRQFSNSRSEMNVSTLELGDSALYLCASSLDGTDYGYTFGSGTRLTVV.

The rearrangement uses TRBV7-2 and TRBJ2-3; D possibly corresponds to TRBD2 (6 bases). CDR1 and CDR2 from the germline V gene are SGHTA and FQGNSA. Trimming pared 5 bases from V and 1 base from J, leaving 13 bases between. The CDR3 is made up of 15 amino acids. The chain's CDR3 is CASSNGDWRTDTQYF. DNA for the CDR3: TGTGCCAGCAGCAACGGGGACTGGCGCACAGATACGCAGTATTTT.

The chain has TRBV6-6 and TRBJ1-1; the D gene is possibly TRBD1 (5 bases). The CDR3 length is 13 residues. Germline-derived CDR1 and CDR2 are MNHNY and SVGAGI (reference sequence). The V end was cut by 1 base, the J end by 8 bases, with 11 bases between. CDR3 coding DNA: TGTGCCAGCAGTTACTTGGGGGGACCGGAAGCTTTCTTT. Protein sequence: CASSYLGGPEAFF.

V gene TRBV18 combines with J gene TRBJ1-5; D is undetermined. Germline CDR1 is KGHSH and CDR2 is LQKENI. V lost 3 bases to trimming and J lost 5 bases, with 14 bases between them. The length of the CDR3 is 15 residues. The CDR3 sequence: CASSPAGGSDQPQHF. For the CDR3, the DNA is TGTGCCAGCTCACCCGCCGGAGGCAGCGATCAGCCCCAGCATTTT.

The chain uses TRBV10-1 and TRBJ2-5; D unclear. Deletions cut 6 bases from V and 4 bases from J, with 12 bases between. The CDR3 sequence is 13 residues long. Germline CDR1 reads WNHNN; CDR2 reads SYGVQD (reference sequence). The CDR3 region is CASSLAEGETQYF. The DNA of the CDR3 is TGCGCCAGCAGCTTGGCGGAAGGAGAGACCCAGTACTTC.

V usage is TRBV6-5 and J usage is TRBJ1-1; 8 bases fit TRBD1. The CDR3 length is 13 residues. The germline CDR1 and CDR2 sequences are MNHEY and SVGAGI. J was trimmed by 1 base and V by 6 bases; bases with no gene match: 1. The CDR3 sequence is CASRTGGNTEAFF. The CDR3 DNA is TGTGCCAGCAGAACAGGGGGGAACACTGAAGCTTTCTTT.

The chain couples TRBV27 to TRBJ2-7, with a possible D match to TRBD1 (6 bases). CDR1 is MNHEY, CDR2 SMNVEV, per germline (reference sequence). This CDR3 spans 14 amino acids. The V end was cut by 5 bases, the J end by 3 bases, with 14 bases between. The CDR3 nucleotides are TGTGCCAGCAGTCCTCAGGGGCCCCACTACGAGCAGTACTTC. Its translation is CASSPQGPHYEQYF.

The V gene is TRBV4-1, the J gene TRBJ1-5; D may be TRBD1 (6 bases). In germline, CDR1 is MGHRA, CDR2 YSYEKL. The CDR3 sequence is 16 residues long. V lost 0 bases to trimming and J lost 6 bases, with 15 bases between them. For the CDR3, the DNA is TGCGCCAGCAGCCAAGATCGGTCAGGGGTCTTTCAGCCCCAGCATTTT. Its protein is CASSQDRSGVFQPQHF.

The chain carries TRBV4-3 and TRBJ1-2; unclear D gene. Germline CDR1 reads LGHNA; CDR2 reads YSLEER. With 0 bases removed from V and 4 bases from J, the gap between germline ends came to 6 bases. The CDR3 consists of 13 residues. The CDR3 region has the DNA TGCGCCAGCAGCCAAGACAGAATCTATGGCTACACCTTC. This encodes CASSQDRIYGYTF.

This clone was counted a few times. The chain recombines TRBV27 with TRBJ1-6, with D hard to call. Germline loops: CDR1 MNHEY, CDR2 SMNVEV (reference sequence). The CDR3 covers 15 residues. V gave up 0 bases and J gave up 7 bases, with 10 bases separating them. CDR3 loop: CASSLSQVPNSPLHF. The CDR3 DNA sequence: TGTGCCAGCAGTTTATCGCAGGTTCCCAATTCACCCCTCCACTTT.

For the CDR3, the DNA is TGTGCCAGCAGCTTGATCGGGGAAGGCACTGAAGCTTTCTTT. This translates into CASSLIGEGTEAFF. The chain has TRBV5-5 and TRBJ1-1; D is ambiguous. CDR3 size: 14 residues. CDR1 is SGHKS, CDR2 YYEKEE, per germline (reference sequence). V shed 1 base and J shed 4 bases, with 11 bases lying between them.

This chain joins TRBV4-1 and TRBJ1-4; D call uncertain. The CDR3 spans 14 residues. The V end was cut by 4 bases, the J end by 7 bases, with 13 bases between. Looked up from germline, CDR1 is MGHRA and CDR2 is YSYEKL. The CDR3 DNA reads TGCGCCAGCAGCCTCGGGGATCTCAGTGAAAAACTGTTTTTT. As protein: CASSLGDLSEKLFF.

The chain recombines TRBV11-2 with TRBJ1-2; possible D gene TRBD1, 5 bases. Trimming pared 5 bases from V and 0 bases from J, leaving 10 bases between. The CDR3 loop spans 14 amino acids. Per germline, CDR1 SGHAT and CDR2 FQNNGV. The CDR3 sequence is CASSQGVTNYGYTF. The CDR3 DNA reads TGTGCCAGCAGCCAGGGTGTTACTAACTATGGCTACACCTTC.

The chain carries TRBV7-3 and TRBJ2-2; perhaps TRBD1 as D (6 bases). V was cut by 5 bases and J by 6 bases, with 10 bases left in between. There are 13 residues in the CDR3. Germline CDR1 reads SGHTA; CDR2 reads FQGTGA. DNA for the CDR3: TGTGCCAGCAGCCCAGGGGCTCCCGGGGAGCTGTTTTTT. Protein: CASSPGAPGELFF.

V usage is TRBV5-4 and J usage is TRBJ2-3, with 9 positions matching TRBD1. CDR3 length: 14 amino acids. V dropped 4 bases and J dropped 5; count of bases not matched to a gene: 5. Germline V gene sequence: CDR1 SGHNT, CDR2 YYREEE (reference sequence). CDR3 DNA: TGTGCCAGCAGCCTAGGGACAGGGCAAGATACGCAGTATTTT. Translation gives CASSLGTGQDTQYF.

The chain has TRBV30 and TRBJ1-1, with D possibly being TRBD1 (5 bases). Germline V gene data show CDR1 as GTSNPN and CDR2 as SVGIG (reference sequence). V was cut by 0 bases and J by 9 bases, with 8 bases left in between. This CDR3 spans 11 amino acids. The CDR3 DNA reads TGTGCCTGGAGTGTACAGGTACAAGCTTTCTTT. This codes for CAWSVQVQAFF.

This sequence joins TRBV5-3 and TRBJ1-5, with D unclear. TRBV5-3 is flagged as an ORF with uncertain function. The V and J ends lost 0 bases and 0 bases respectively, with 13 bases between them. This CDR3 comprises 17 residues. The CDR3 loop reads CARSLANKAVSNQPQHF. The CDR3 DNA is TGTGCCAGAAGCTTGGCCAACAAGGCGGTTAGCAATCAGCCCCAGCATTTT.

The chain links TRBV10-2 to TRBJ1-3; D not certain. Per the germline V gene, CDR1 is WSHSY and CDR2 is SAAADI. V dropped 6 bases and J dropped 4 bases, with 10 bases sitting between them. This CDR3 is built from 13 residues. The CDR3 is CASREEAGNTIYF. In DNA form, the CDR3 reads TGCGCCAGCAGGGAAGAGGCCGGAAACACCATATATTTT.

This chain connects TRBV5-1 to TRBJ1-5; 9 bases line up with TRBD1. Germline CDR1 and CDR2: SGHRS and YFSETQ. V gave up 3 bases and J gave up 4 bases; unmatched junction bases: 2. This CDR3 has 14 amino acids. Here the CDR3 DNA reads TGCGCCAGCAGCTCGGGACAGGGAAATCAGCCCCAGCATTTT. As protein: CASSSGQGNQPQHF.

The chain combines TRBV10-2 with TRBJ1-2, with 7 bases fitting TRBD1. The V and J ends lost 5 bases and 4 bases, in that order; junction bases with no gene match: 10. The CDR3 length is 15 residues. The germline CDR1 and CDR2 sequences are WSHSY and SAAADI. CDR3 sequence: CASSQGRGSGYGYTF. The CDR3 bases are TGCGCCAGCAGTCAGGGCAGGGGGTCGGGCTATGGCTACACCTTC.

As for this clone: Other DNA sequences in this specimen translate into the identical CDR3. The chain recombines TRBV4-3 with TRBJ2-7; 11 bases are shared with TRBD2. The CDR3 is made up of 15 amino acids. V dropped 3 bases and J dropped 3; count of bases not matched to a gene: 4. The germline CDR1 and CDR2 sequences are LGHNA and YSLEER. The CDR3 spells CASSQGLAVYYEQYF. CDR3 sequence (DNA): TGCGCCAGCAGCCAGGGACTAGCGGTATACTACGAGCAGTACTTC.

J is TRBJ1-6 and V is TRBV19; 9 nucleotides agree with TRBD1. The CDR3 sequence is 13 residues long. V lost 4 bases to trimming and J lost 11 bases; unmatched junction nucleotides: 3. Germline values: CDR1 LNHDA, CDR2 SQIVND (reference sequence). CDR3 loop: CASSNRGRTPLHF. For the CDR3, the DNA is TGTGCCAGTAGTAACAGGGGGCGAACACCCCTCCACTTT.

V usage is TRBV6-4 and J usage is TRBJ2-3; 10 bases line up with TRBD2. With 0 bases clipped from V and 1 base from J, the junction kept 4 bases outside the gene matches. CDR3 size: 17 residues. The germline gives CDR1 MRHNA, CDR2 SNTAGT. The CDR3 sequence is CASSDSSGGTRTDTQYF. The CDR3 coding sequence is TGTGCCAGCAGTGACTCTAGCGGGGGGACTCGCACAGATACGCAGTATTTT.

The chain has TRBV5-1 and TRBJ2-3; 10 bases are shared with TRBD1. Germline V gene lookup returns CDR1 SGHRS and CDR2 YFSETQ. V was pared by 2 bases and J by 5 bases, with 5 bases of the junction left unmatched. The CDR3 runs 15 residues. CDR3: CASSLGQGGLDTQYF. DNA for the CDR3: TGCGCCAGCAGCTTAGGACAGGGGGGCTTAGATACGCAGTATTTT.